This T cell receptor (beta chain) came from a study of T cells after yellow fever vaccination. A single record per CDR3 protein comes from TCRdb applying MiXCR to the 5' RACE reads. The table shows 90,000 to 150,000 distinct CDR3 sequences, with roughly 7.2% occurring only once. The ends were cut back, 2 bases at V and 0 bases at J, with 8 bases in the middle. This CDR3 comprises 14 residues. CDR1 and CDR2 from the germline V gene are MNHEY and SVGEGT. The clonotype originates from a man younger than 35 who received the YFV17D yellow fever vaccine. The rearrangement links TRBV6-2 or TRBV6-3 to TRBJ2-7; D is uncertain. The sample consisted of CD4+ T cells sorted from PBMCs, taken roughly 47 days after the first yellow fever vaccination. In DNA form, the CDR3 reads TGTGCCAGCAGTTACCGCCGAACCTCCTACGAGCAGTACTTC. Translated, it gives CASSYRRTSYEQYF.